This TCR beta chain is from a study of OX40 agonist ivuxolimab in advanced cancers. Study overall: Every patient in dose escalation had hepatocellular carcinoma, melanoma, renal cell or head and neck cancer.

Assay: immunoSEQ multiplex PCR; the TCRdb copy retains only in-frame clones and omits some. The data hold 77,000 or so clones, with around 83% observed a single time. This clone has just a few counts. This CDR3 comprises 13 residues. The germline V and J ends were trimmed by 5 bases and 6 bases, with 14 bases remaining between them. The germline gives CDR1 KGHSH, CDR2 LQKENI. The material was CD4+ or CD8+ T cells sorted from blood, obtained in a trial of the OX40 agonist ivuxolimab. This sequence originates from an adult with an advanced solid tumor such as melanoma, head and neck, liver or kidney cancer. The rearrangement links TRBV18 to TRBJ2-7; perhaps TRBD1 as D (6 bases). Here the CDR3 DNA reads TGTGCCAGCTCATCAGACAGGTACAGCGAGCAGTACTTC. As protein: CASSSDRYSEQYF.